This T cell receptor (beta chain) originates from a study of T cell changes during pregnancy in multiple sclerosis. The germline V gene has CDR1 SGHRS and CDR2 YFSETQ. Trimming removed 5 bases from V and 5 bases from J, with 22 bases in between. This CDR3 comprises 16 residues. Generated by immunoSEQ multiplex PCR, the TCRdb table keeps only in-frame clones and is missing some. Of around 71,000 clones listed, 90% to 95% are singletons. This chain links TRBV5-1 with TRBJ2-5; D might be TRBD2 (6 bases). The sample was peripheral blood, taken after pregnancy. This TCR derives from a female donor with multiple sclerosis, enrolled in a pregnancy study. CDR3 sequence reads: CASRGDSVMEGETQYF. CDR3 in DNA: TGCGCCAGCAGAGGCGATAGCGTGATGGAGGGGGAGACCCAGTACTTC.